Included here is one TCR beta chain sequence, with context. Its antigen is not known. The sample comes from a study of T cell responses to AZD1222 COVID-19 vaccine. In germline, CDR1 is SGHRS, CDR2 YFSETQ. This CDR3 contains 16 residues. Trimming left V 3 bases short and J 1 base short, with 14 bases between. Second doses at about 4 or about 12 weeks were pooled. The protocol was immunoSEQ multiplex PCR, while the TCRdb copy is restricted to in-frame clones and leaves out a portion. This sample yields around 150,000 clones, of which roughly nine tenths are seen a single time; 2.5% to 4% belongs to the top ten. General study findings and limits: Recipients of two AZD1222 doses showed rising Spike-specific TCR breadth and depth. Only six or seven AZD1222 recipients tested seropositive at baseline.

The chain uses TRBV5-1 and TRBJ1-3, with TRBD1 as a possible D gene (6 bases). The source was peripheral blood, collected 28 days after the second AZD1222 dose. The clonotype originates from an adult who received the AZD1222 COVID-19 vaccine. CDR3 protein: CASSYSGESSGNTIYF. CDR3 in DNA: TGCGCCAGCAGCTATTCAGGGGAATCATCTGGAAACACCATATATTTT.